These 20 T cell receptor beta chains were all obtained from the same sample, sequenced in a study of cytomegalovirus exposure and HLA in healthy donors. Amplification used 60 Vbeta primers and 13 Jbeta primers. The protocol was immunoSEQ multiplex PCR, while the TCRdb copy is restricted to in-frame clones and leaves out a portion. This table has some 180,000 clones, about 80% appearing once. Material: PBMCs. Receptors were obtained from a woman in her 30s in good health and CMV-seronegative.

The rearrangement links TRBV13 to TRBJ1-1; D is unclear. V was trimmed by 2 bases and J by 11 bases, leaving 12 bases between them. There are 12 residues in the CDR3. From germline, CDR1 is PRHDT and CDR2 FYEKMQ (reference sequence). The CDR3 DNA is TGTGCCAGCAGCTTATACGGTAATTCGGCTTTCTTT. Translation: CASSLYGNSAFF.

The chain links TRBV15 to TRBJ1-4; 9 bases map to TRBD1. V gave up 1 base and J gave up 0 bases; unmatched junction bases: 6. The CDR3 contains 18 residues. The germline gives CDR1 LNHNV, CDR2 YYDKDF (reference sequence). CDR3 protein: CATSRGQGVPPTNEKLFF. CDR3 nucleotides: TGTGCCACCAGCAGAGGACAGGGGGTCCCTCCAACTAATGAAAAACTGTTTTTT. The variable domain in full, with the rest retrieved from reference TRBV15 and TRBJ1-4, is DAMVIQNPRYQVTQFGKPVTLSCSQTLNHNVMYWYQQKSSQAPKLLFHYYDKDFNNEADTPDNFQSRRPNTSFCFLDIRSPGLGDTAMYLCATSRGQGVPPTNEKLFFGSGTQLSVL.

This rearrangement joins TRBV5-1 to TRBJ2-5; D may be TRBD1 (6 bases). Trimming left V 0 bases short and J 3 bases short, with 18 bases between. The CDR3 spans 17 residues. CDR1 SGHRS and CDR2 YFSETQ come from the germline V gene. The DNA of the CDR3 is TGCGCCAGCAGCTTGGGGCTTACAGGGTTTGGTAAAGAGACCCAGTACTTC. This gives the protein CASSLGLTGFGKETQYF.

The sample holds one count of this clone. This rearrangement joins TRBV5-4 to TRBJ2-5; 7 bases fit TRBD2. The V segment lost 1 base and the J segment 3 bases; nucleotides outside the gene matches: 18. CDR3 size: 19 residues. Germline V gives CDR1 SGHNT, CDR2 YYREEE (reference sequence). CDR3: CASSLTRGMGVMGKETQYF. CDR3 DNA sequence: TGTGCCAGCAGCTTGACGCGGGGGATGGGGGTTATGGGGAAAGAGACCCAGTACTTC.

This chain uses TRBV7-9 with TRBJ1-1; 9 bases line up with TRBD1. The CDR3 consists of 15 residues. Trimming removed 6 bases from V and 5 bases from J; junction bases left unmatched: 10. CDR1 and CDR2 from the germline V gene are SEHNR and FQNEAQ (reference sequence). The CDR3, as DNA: TGTGCCAGCAGATCACGGGACAGGGTCAAAACTGAAGCTTTCTTT. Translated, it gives CASRSRDRVKTEAFF.

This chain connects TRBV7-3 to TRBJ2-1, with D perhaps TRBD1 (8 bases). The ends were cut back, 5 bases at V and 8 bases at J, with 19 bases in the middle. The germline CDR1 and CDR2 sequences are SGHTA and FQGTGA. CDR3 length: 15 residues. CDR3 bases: TGTGCCAGCAGCACTACAGGGGGGGGATTGCATGAGCAGTTCTTC. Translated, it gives CASSTTGGGLHEQFF.

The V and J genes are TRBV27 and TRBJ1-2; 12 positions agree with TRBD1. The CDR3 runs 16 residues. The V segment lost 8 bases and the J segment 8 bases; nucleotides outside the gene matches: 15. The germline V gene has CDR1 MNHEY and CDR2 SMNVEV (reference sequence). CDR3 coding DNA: TGTGCCAGCGTTGGCAGGGACAGGGGGCGAGTAAACGGCTACACCTTC. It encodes CASVGRDRGRVNGYTF.

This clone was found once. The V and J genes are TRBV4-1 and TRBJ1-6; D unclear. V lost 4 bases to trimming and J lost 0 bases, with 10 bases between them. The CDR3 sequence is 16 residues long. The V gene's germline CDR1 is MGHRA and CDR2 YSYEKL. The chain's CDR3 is CASSRESSSYNSPLHF. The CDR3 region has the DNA TGCGCCAGCAGCCGGGAGTCAAGCTCCTATAATTCACCCCTCCACTTT.

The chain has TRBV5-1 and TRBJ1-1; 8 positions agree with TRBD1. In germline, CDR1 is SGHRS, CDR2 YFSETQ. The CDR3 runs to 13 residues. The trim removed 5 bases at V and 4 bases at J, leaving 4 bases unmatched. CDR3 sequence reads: CASSRQGFTEAFF. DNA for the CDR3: TGCGCCAGCAGTAGACAGGGGTTCACTGAAGCTTTCTTT.

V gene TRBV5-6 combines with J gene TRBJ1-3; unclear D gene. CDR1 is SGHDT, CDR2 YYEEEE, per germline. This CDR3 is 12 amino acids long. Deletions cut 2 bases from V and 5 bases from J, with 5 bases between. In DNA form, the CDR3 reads TGTGCCAGCAGCTTCGACAGAAACACCATATATTTT. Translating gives CASSFDRNTIYF. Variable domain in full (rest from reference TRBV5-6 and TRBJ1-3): DAGVTQSPTHLIKTRGQQVTLRCSPKSGHDTVSWYQQALGQGPQFIFQYYEEEERQRGNFPDRFSGHQFPNYSSELNVNALLLGDSALYLCASSFDRNTIYFGEGSWLTVV.

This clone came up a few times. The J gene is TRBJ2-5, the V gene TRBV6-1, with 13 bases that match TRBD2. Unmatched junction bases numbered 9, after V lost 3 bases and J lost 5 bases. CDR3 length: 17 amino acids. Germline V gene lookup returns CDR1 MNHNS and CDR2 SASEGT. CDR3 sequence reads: CASSDQTSGGLMETQYF. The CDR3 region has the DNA TGTGCCAGCAGTGACCAGACTAGCGGGGGGTTAATGGAGACCCAGTACTTC.

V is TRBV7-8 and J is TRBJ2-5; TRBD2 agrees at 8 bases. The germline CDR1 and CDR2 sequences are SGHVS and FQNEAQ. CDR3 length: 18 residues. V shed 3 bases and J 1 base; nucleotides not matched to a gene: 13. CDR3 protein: CASSFSPVLAARQETQYF. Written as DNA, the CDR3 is TGTGCCAGCAGCTTTAGCCCGGTACTAGCGGCCCGCCAAGAGACCCAGTACTTC. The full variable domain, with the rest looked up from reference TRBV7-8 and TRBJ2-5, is GAGVSQSPRYKVAKRGQDVALRCDPISGHVSLFWYQQALGQGPEFLTYFQNEAQLDKSGLPSDRFFAERPEGSVSTLKIQRTQQEDSAVYLCASSFSPVLAARQETQYFGPGTRLLVL.

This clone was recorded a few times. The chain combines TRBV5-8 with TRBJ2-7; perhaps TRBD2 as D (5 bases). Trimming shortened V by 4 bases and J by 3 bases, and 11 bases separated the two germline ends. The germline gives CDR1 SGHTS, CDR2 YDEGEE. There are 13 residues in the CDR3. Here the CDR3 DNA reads TGTGCCAGCAGCCACAGAGGGATCTACGAGCAGTACTTC. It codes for CASSHRGIYEQYF.

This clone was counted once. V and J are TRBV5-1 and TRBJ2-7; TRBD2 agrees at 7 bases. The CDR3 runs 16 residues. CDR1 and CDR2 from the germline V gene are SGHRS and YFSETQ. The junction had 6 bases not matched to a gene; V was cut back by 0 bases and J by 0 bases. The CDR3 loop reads CASSLVSGMSSYEQYF. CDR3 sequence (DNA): TGCGCCAGCAGCTTGGTAAGCGGGATGAGCTCCTACGAGCAGTACTTC.

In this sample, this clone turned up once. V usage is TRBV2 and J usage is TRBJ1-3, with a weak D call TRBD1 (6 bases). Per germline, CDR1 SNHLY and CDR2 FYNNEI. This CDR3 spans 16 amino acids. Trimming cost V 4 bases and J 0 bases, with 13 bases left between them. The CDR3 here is CASSGQGPSSGNTIYF. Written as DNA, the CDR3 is TGTGCCAGCAGTGGTCAGGGGCCGAGCTCTGGAAACACCATATATTTT.

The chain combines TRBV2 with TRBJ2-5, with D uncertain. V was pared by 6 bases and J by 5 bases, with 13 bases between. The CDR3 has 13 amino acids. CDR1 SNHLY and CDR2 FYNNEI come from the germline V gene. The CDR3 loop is CASSATLRETQYF. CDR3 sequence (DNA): TGTGCCAGCAGCGCGACTCTGAGGGAGACCCAGTACTTC.

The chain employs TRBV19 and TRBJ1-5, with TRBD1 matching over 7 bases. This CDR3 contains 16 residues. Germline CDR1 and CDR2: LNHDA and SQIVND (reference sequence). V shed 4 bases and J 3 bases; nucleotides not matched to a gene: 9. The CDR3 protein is CASSTYTTGINQPQHF. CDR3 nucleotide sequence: TGTGCCAGTAGTACCTACACGACAGGGATCAATCAGCCCCAGCATTTT.

The CDR3: CASSGGTGTGNTIYF. The DNA for the CDR3 is TGCGCCAGCAGCGGCGGGACAGGGACTGGAAACACCATATATTTT. The gene calls are TRBV5-1 and TRBJ1-3; 9 bases are a match to TRBD1. Germline trimming cut 4 bases from V and 2 bases from J; bases unmatched to any gene: 4. This CDR3 is 15 amino acids long. Germline V gives CDR1 SGHRS, CDR2 YFSETQ.

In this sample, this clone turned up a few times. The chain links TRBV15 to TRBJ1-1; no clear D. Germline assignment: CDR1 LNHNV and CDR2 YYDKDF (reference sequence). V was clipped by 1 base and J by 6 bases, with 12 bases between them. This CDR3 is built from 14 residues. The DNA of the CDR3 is TGTGCCACCAGCAGAGCGGCGGGGAGGGCTGAAGCTTTCTTT. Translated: CATSRAAGRAEAFF.

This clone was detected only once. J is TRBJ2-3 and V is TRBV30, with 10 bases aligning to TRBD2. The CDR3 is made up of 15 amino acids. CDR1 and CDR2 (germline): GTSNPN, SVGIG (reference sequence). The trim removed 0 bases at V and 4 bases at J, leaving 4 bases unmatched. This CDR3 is CAWSVAGGPADTQYF. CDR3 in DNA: TGTGCCTGGAGTGTAGCGGGGGGGCCAGCAGATACGCAGTATTTT.